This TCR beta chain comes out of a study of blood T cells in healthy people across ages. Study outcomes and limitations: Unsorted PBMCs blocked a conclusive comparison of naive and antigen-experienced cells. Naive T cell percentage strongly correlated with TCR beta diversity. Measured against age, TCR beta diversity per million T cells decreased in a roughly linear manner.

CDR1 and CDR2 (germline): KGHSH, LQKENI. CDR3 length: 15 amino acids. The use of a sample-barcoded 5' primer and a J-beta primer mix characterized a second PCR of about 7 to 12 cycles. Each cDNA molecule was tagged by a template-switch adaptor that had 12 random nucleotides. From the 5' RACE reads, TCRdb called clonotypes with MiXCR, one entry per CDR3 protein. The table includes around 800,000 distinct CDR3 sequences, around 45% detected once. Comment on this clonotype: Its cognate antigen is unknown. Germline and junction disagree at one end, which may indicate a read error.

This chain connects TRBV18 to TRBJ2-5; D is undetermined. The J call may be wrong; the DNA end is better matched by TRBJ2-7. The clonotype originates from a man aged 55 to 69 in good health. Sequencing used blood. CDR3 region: CASSPGPAPSCEQYF. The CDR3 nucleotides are TGTGCCAGCTCACCAGGGCCGGCGCCCTCCTGCGAGCAGTACTTC.